The 23 T cell receptor beta chains below all came from one sample that was sequenced in a study of tumor-infiltrating lymphocytes in oesophageal squamous cell carcinoma. TCRdb processed the PCR reads anew with MiXCR; each CDR3 protein has one entry. The repertoire includes about 20,000 distinct CDR3 sequences, 40% to 50% of them detected once, and less than 15% sits in the top ten. Sample: normal esophageal tissue next to the tumor. These receptors were obtained from a male donor with esophageal squamous cell carcinoma.

A few counts support this clonotype. The genes are TRBV24-1 and TRBJ2-7, with D tentatively TRBD1 (6 bases). TRBJ2-5 explains the end of the DNA better; the J call may be wrong. CDR1 and CDR2 from the germline V gene are KGHDR and SFDVKD. CDR3 length equals 15 residues. In DNA form, the CDR3 reads TGTGCCACCAGTGATTGGCAGGGGTCCCAAGAGACCCAGTACTTC. It translates to CATSDWQGSQETQYF.

The V call is TRBV7-6, the J call TRBJ1-1; no clear D gene. CDR1 and CDR2 (germline): SGHVS, FNYEAQ. This CDR3 spans 13 amino acids. The germline V and J ends were trimmed by 3 bases and 3 bases, with 8 bases remaining between them. CDR3 sequence reads: CASSFQSYTEAFF. The CDR3 DNA reads as TGTGCCAGCAGCTTCCAAAGCTACACTGAAGCTTTCTTT.

This clonotype came up many times. This rearrangement joins TRBV4-2 to TRBJ2-5; the D is unclear. Germline CDR1 is LGHNA and CDR2 is YNFKEQ. This CDR3 spans 14 amino acids. Trimming cost V 2 bases and J 1 base, with 8 bases left between them. The CDR3 sequence: CASSQSETQETQYF. In DNA, the CDR3 is TGTGCCAGCAGCCAATCCGAGACCCAAGAGACCCAGTACTTC.

This clonotype was found many times. The chain links TRBV6-6 to TRBJ1-1; the match to TRBD1 covers 7 bases. Germline values: CDR1 MNHNY, CDR2 SVGAGI (reference sequence). V trimming: 2 bases; J trimming: 4 bases; junction bases outside the gene matches: 7. The CDR3 has 15 amino acids. The CDR3 here is CASSYRLGGGTEAFF. CDR3 in DNA: TGTGCCAGCAGTTACCGGTTAGGGGGCGGCACTGAAGCTTTCTTT.

This clonotype was recorded a few times. The chain has TRBV4-2 and TRBJ2-4; D may correspond to TRBD1 or TRBD2 (5 bases each). This CDR3 spans 16 amino acids. V dropped 2 bases and J dropped 6 bases, with 17 bases sitting between them. In germline, CDR1 is LGHNA, CDR2 YNFKEQ. The CDR3 nucleotides read TGTGCCAGCAGCCAACGCGGACCCGTTGGGGGAAACATTCAGTACTTC. Its protein product is CASSQRGPVGGNIQYF.

This chain connects TRBV5-1 to TRBJ2-5; 11 bases agree with TRBD2. The trim removed 4 bases at V and 2 bases at J, leaving 10 bases unmatched. Per the germline V gene, CDR1 is SGHRS and CDR2 is YFSETQ. The length of the CDR3 is 17 residues. The CDR3 loop reads CASSSGQTSGGQETQYF. DNA of the CDR3: TGCGCCAGCAGCAGCGGACAAACTAGCGGGGGACAAGAGACCCAGTACTTC.

This clonotype is medium-sized within its sample. Being one base from a much bigger clone, this may be a read error. The gene calls are TRBV7-2 and TRBJ2-5; 7 positions agree with TRBD2. This CDR3 is 15 amino acids long. The germline V gene has CDR1 SGHTA and CDR2 FQGNSA. With V trimmed by 3 bases and J by 11 bases, 15 bases remained unmatched. The CDR3 DNA reads TGTGCCAGCAGCTTTAGTAGCGGGTCCTACAATGAGCAGTACTTC. It codes for CASSFSSGSYNEQYF.

This clonotype appeared a single time. The conserved phenylalanine or tryptophan is not found at the CDR3 terminus, so this likely reflects a read error. The chain joins TRBV19 to TRBJ2-2; a weak D match, TRBD1 (6 bases). CDR1 is LNHDA and CDR2 is SQIVND in the germline V gene (reference sequence). The ends were cut back, 5 bases at V and 6 bases at J, with 16 bases in the middle. This CDR3 spans 15 amino acids. The CDR3 region is CASSRRSTGSGELFS. The CDR3 DNA reads as TGTGCCAGTAGTCGCCGATCAACAGGGTCCGGGGAGCTGTTTTCT.

V is TRBV27 and J is TRBJ2-2, with 13 bases aligning to TRBD2. Germline CDR1 is MNHEY and CDR2 is SMNVEV (reference sequence). After removal of 7 bases from V and 5 bases from J, the junction contained 4 bases not matched to a gene. There are 15 residues in the CDR3. The DNA for the CDR3 is TGTGCCAGCAAAGAGGGACTAGCGGGGACCGGGGAGCTGTTTTTT. Encoded protein: CASKEGLAGTGELFF.

This clonotype was counted at least ten times. The J gene is TRBJ2-1, the V gene TRBV4-1; the match to TRBD2 covers 9 bases. CDR3 size: 18 residues. Trimming took 0 bases from V and 6 from J; bases not matched to a gene: 12. The germline gives CDR1 MGHRA, CDR2 YSYEKL. The CDR3 nucleotides read TGCGCCAGCAGCCAAGATCTCGCGTTAGCGGGAGTTGCCAATGAGCAGTTCTTC. This encodes CASSQDLALAGVANEQFF.

In its sample, this clonotype ranks as medium-sized. This sequence joins TRBV11-3 and TRBJ2-1, with 12 bases aligning to TRBD2. CDR1 is SGHNT and CDR2 is YENEEA in the germline V gene. V lost 2 bases to trimming and J lost 9 bases; unmatched junction nucleotides: 2. CDR3 size: 14 residues. The CDR3 nucleotides read TGTGCCAGCAGCTTAAAACTAGCGGGAGGTGAGCAGTTCTTC. It specifies CASSLKLAGGEQFF.

This clonotype has more than one count but fewer than ten. This rearrangement joins TRBV24-1 to TRBJ2-3; D is perhaps TRBD2 (5 bases). The DNA end favors TRBJ2-1, so the J call may be wrong. From germline, CDR1 is KGHDR and CDR2 SFDVKD. The CDR3 runs to 14 residues. The CDR3 sequence is CATSERAPMGEQFF. CDR3 nucleotides: TGTGCCACCAGTGAGCGGGCCCCCATGGGTGAGCAGTTCTTC.

The genes are TRBV7-6 and TRBJ2-1; D ambiguous. Germline V gene lookup returns CDR1 SGHVS and CDR2 FNYEAQ. Trimming left V 1 base short and J 8 bases short, with 15 bases between. This CDR3 has 15 amino acids. The CDR3 coding sequence is TGTGCCAGCAGCTTAGGGGCCGGAAATAGGGATGAGCAGTTCTTC. Translating gives CASSLGAGNRDEQFF.

This sequence joins TRBV28 and TRBJ1-2, with D possibly matching TRBD1 (6 bases). Deletions cut 5 bases from V and 0 bases from J, with 13 bases between. This CDR3 has 15 residues. Germline assignment: CDR1 MDHEN and CDR2 SYDVKM. The CDR3 spells CASSPGQYSNYGYTF. Here the CDR3 DNA reads TGTGCCAGCAGTCCGGGACAATATTCTAACTATGGCTACACCTTC.

The V and J genes are TRBV7-2 and TRBJ2-5; TRBD2 agrees at 7 bases. This CDR3 is 17 amino acids long. Unmatched junction bases numbered 11, after V lost 2 bases and J lost 2 bases. Per the germline V gene, CDR1 is SGHTA and CDR2 is FQGNSA. The CDR3 protein is CASSLSAPGGGQETQYF. The CDR3 nucleotides are TGTGCCAGCAGCTTAAGCGCCCCTGGGGGAGGGCAAGAGACCCAGTACTTC.

The table lists this clonotype with many counts. The chain employs TRBV7-8 and TRBJ2-1; 9 bases line up with TRBD1. Germline CDR1 SGHVS, CDR2 FQNEAQ. V shed 1 base, J shed 4 bases, and the junction held 5 bases outside the gene matches. CDR3 length: 16 residues. In nucleotides, the CDR3 is TGTGCCAGCAGCTTAGGCTGGGGACAGGGATACAATGAGCAGTTCTTC. The encoded protein is CASSLGWGQGYNEQFF.

The chain combines TRBV11-2 with TRBJ2-1; a possible D gene is TRBD1 (6 bases). The J call may be in error: the DNA end matches TRBJ1-2 better. The V gene's germline CDR1 is SGHAT and CDR2 FQNNGV. This CDR3 has 16 residues. CDR3 sequence: CASSSLGQGFNYGYTF. In DNA, the CDR3 is TGTGCCAGCAGCTCCCTAGGGCAGGGGTTTAACTATGGCTACACCTTC.

This chain links TRBV20-1 with TRBJ2-5; the match to TRBD2 covers 8 bases. Germline assignment: CDR1 DFQATT and CDR2 SNEGSKA (reference sequence). V gave up 0 bases and J gave up 0 bases; unmatched junction bases: 3. The length of the CDR3 is 15 residues. The CDR3 DNA reads TGCAGTGCTAGAGATTGGCGGGAGGACCAAGAGACCCAGTACTTC. Amino acids: CSARDWREDQETQYF.

The chain uses TRBV19 and TRBJ2-4; D not resolved. This CDR3 is 15 amino acids long. In germline, CDR1 is LNHDA, CDR2 SQIVND (reference sequence). V lost 0 bases and J 1 base, leaving 7 bases between the germline ends. Written as DNA, the CDR3 is TGTGCCAGTAGTATAGAGGCCCGGGCCAAAAACATTCAGTACTTC. It yields the protein CASSIEARAKNIQYF.

The V call is TRBV6-2 or TRBV6-3, the J call TRBJ1-1, with D unresolved. Germline loops: CDR1 MNHEY, CDR2 SVGEGT. CDR3 length: 16 amino acids. Trimming stripped 5 bases from V and 3 bases from J, with 19 bases between. This chain's CDR3 is CASSEGRMFLDTEAFF. The CDR3 region has the DNA TGTGCCAGCAGTGAAGGGAGAATGTTTTTGGACACTGAAGCTTTCTTT.

Only one count was recorded for this clonotype. The J gene is TRBJ1-2, the V gene TRBV11-2; D uncertain. V was cut by 2 bases and J by 3 bases, with 13 bases left in between. Germline V gene sequence: CDR1 SGHAT, CDR2 FQNNGV. This CDR3 comprises 15 residues. In DNA, the CDR3 is TGTGCCAGCAGCTTATATGGGGATTCCTACTATGGCTACACCTTC. Amino acid sequence: CASSLYGDSYYGYTF. The entire variable domain, with the rest obtained from reference TRBV11-2 and TRBJ1-2, is as follows: EAGVAQSPRYKIIEKRQSVAFWCNPISGHATLYWYQQILGQGPKLLIQFQNNGVVDDSQLPKDRFSAERLKGVDSTLKIQPAKLEDSAVYLCASSLYGDSYYGYTFGSGTRLTVV.

In this sample, this clonotype is medium-sized. The chain employs TRBV10-1 and TRBJ2-3; D is undetermined. This CDR3 is 13 amino acids long. V was shortened by 2 bases and J by 4 bases, with 7 bases between the two germline ends. Per the germline V gene, CDR1 is WNHNN and CDR2 is SYGVQD (reference sequence). CDR3 loop: CASSEPESDTQYF. CDR3 coding DNA: TGCGCCAGCAGTGAGCCAGAGTCAGATACGCAGTATTTT.

Comments on this clonotype: This CDR3 fails to terminate in the conserved phenylalanine or tryptophan, so it likely reflects a read error. The DNA is omitted, as the CDR3 cannot be located on it reliably, and the CDR3 follows TCRdb's listing. This rearrangement joins TRBV7-2 to TRBJ1-1; the table assigns TRBD1, which was not confirmed against the DNA. The germline gives CDR1 SGHTA, CDR2 FQGNSA. The CDR3 comprises 17 residues, both ends counted. The CDR3 protein is CASSLRDKGTMSSSSGQ.